The 21 T cell receptor beta chains below all came from one sample that was sequenced in a study of long-term antiretroviral therapy in people with HIV. Researchers report immunoSEQ v3.0 was run at survey level. The method was immunoSEQ multiplex PCR; TCRdb's version includes in-frame clones alone and lacks a portion of them. This repertoire shows approximately 16,000 clones, about 91% found once; its top ten account for about 14%. The sequences come from unsorted PBMCs, collected 2.2 to 2.3 years before starting antiretroviral therapy. These TCRs come from a woman under 40 with HIV.

The V call is TRBV18, the J call TRBJ2-5; the match to TRBD1 covers 9 bases. The CDR3 runs 16 residues. V trimming: 2 bases; J trimming: 4 bases; junction bases outside the gene matches: 8. The V gene's germline CDR1 is KGHSH and CDR2 LQKENI. The CDR3 reads CASSPVWDRDPETQYF. The CDR3 DNA follows: TGTGCCAGCTCACCAGTCTGGGACAGGGACCCAGAGACCCAGTACTTC.

The chain employs TRBV28 and TRBJ1-5, with TRBD1 identical over 7 bases. Germline CDR1 and CDR2: MDHEN and SYDVKM. With V trimmed by 2 bases and J by 12 bases, 10 bases remained unmatched. The CDR3 runs 14 residues. In DNA, the CDR3 is TGTGCCAGCAGTTTACCGTTGGGACAGCGGCTCCAGCATTTT. This sequence encodes CASSLPLGQRLQHF.

This sequence joins TRBV4-3 and TRBJ1-5; D is unresolved. Per germline, CDR1 LGHNA and CDR2 YSLEER. V lost 4 bases, J lost 5 bases, and 9 bases lay in between. The CDR3 is made up of 13 amino acids. The DNA for the CDR3 is TGCGCCAGCAGCCCTACTCTAGATCAGCCCCAGCATTTT. Translated, it gives CASSPTLDQPQHF.

The rearrangement links TRBV27 to TRBJ2-1; 8 nucleotides agree with TRBD2. Trimming took 5 bases from V and 2 from J; bases not matched to a gene: 5. The CDR3 has 15 amino acids. From germline, CDR1 is MNHEY and CDR2 SMNVEV (reference sequence). CDR3 nucleotide sequence: TGTGCCAGCAGTATTAGCGGGGAGCCCTACAATGAGCAGTTCTTC. The encoded protein is CASSISGEPYNEQFF.

The chain carries TRBV7-2 and TRBJ2-7; D remains unclear. This CDR3 spans 14 amino acids. Germline V lookup: CDR1 SGHTA, CDR2 FQGNSA. V shed 5 bases and J shed 0 bases, with 11 bases lying between them. The CDR3 coding sequence is TGTGCCAGCAGCCCCACTGGTAGCTCCTACGAGCAGTACTTC. Its protein product is CASSPTGSSYEQYF.

V usage is TRBV5-4 and J usage is TRBJ1-6; D might be TRBD1 (5 bases). Germline CDR1 SGHNT, CDR2 YYREEE (reference sequence). The CDR3 is 15 residues long. V shed 0 bases and J shed 7 bases, with 11 bases lying between them. In DNA, the CDR3 is TGTGCCAGCAGCTTGGGCAGGGCAAAAAATTCACCCCTCCACTTT. Its protein product is CASSLGRAKNSPLHF.

V usage is TRBV7-9 and J usage is TRBJ1-5; D remains unclear. Germline V CDR1 and CDR2: SEHNR, FQNEAQ (reference sequence). The CDR3 is 12 amino acids. Trimming took 4 bases from V and 11 from J, leaving 12 bases between them. The CDR3 loop is CASSSETGAQHF. CDR3 bases: TGTGCCAGCAGCTCCGAGACTGGGGCCCAGCATTTT.

The chain joins TRBV4-1 to TRBJ2-3; TRBD2 matches at 12 bases. After removal of 0 bases from V and 4 bases from J, the junction contained 5 bases not matched to a gene. Germline CDR1 is MGHRA and CDR2 is YSYEKL. This CDR3 contains 17 residues. The CDR3 region is CASSQERLAGGSDTQYF. DNA of the CDR3: TGCGCCAGCAGCCAAGAGAGGCTAGCGGGGGGGTCAGATACGCAGTATTTT.

The chain has TRBV4-2 and TRBJ1-2; D ambiguous. Germline V gene sequence: CDR1 LGHNA, CDR2 YNFKEQ. The V end was cut by 5 bases, the J end by 5 bases, with 12 bases between. The CDR3 spans 13 residues. The CDR3 reads CASSLANLYGYTF. The DNA of the CDR3 is TGTGCCAGCAGCTTGGCGAATTTATATGGCTACACCTTC.

This chain links TRBV27 with TRBJ2-7; no clear D gene. The length of the CDR3 is 15 residues. The germline CDR1 and CDR2 sequences are MNHEY and SMNVEV (reference sequence). The germline V and J ends were trimmed by 2 bases and 3 bases, with 14 bases remaining between them. CDR3 residues: CASSLTLGLSYEQYF. The CDR3 region has the DNA TGTGCCAGCAGTTTAACCCTCGGGTTAAGCTACGAGCAGTACTTC.

This clone has just one count. The chain couples TRBV4-3 to TRBJ1-1; 8 nucleotides align to TRBD1. Germline CDR1 reads LGHNA; CDR2 reads YSLEER. Trimming cost V 0 bases and J 10 bases; bases outside gene matches: 7. The CDR3 runs 14 residues. CDR3 bases: TGCGCCAGCAGCCAAGATCCCGGGACAGGTTTAGCTTTCTTT. This translates into CASSQDPGTGLAFF.

This clone is labeled large. J is TRBJ1-5 and V is TRBV5-1; 12 nucleotides line up with TRBD1. The ends lost 4 bases at V and 2 bases at J; junction bases unmatched: 7. This CDR3 region has 17 residues. Per germline, CDR1 SGHRS and CDR2 YFSETQ. The CDR3: CASSPGTGGSGNQPQHF. The CDR3 bases are TGCGCCAGCAGCCCAGGGACAGGGGGCTCCGGCAATCAGCCCCAGCATTTT.

The chain combines TRBV5-1 with TRBJ2-1, with 7 bases identical to TRBD1. After removal of 7 bases from V and 4 bases from J, the junction contained 11 bases not matched to a gene. Looked up from germline, CDR1 is SGHRS and CDR2 is YFSETQ. This CDR3 region has 15 residues. The DNA of the CDR3 is TGCGCCAGCGGCCGGGACGGGACAGAATACAATGAGCAGTTCTTC. This gives the protein CASGRDGTEYNEQFF.

CDR3 nucleotide sequence: TGTGCCAGCAGTACCTCGACCTCTGGAAACACCATATATTTT. This translates into CASSTSTSGNTIYF. The chain links TRBV7-2 to TRBJ1-3; D is uncertain. The CDR3 loop spans 14 amino acids. V lost 6 bases and J 0 bases, leaving 9 bases between the germline ends. Germline CDR1 is SGHTA and CDR2 is FQGNSA. Complete variable domain (other parts from reference TRBV7-2 and TRBJ1-3): GAGVSQSPSNKVTEKGKDVELRCDPISGHTALYWYRQSLGQGLEFLIYFQGNSAPDKSGLPSDRFSAERTGGSVSTLTIQRTQQEDSAVYLCASSTSTSGNTIYFGEGSWLTVV.

This clone was observed a handful of times. This rearrangement joins TRBV19 to TRBJ1-5, with TRBD1 as a possible D gene (6 bases). This CDR3 has 17 residues. CDR1 LNHDA and CDR2 SQIVND come from the germline V gene (reference sequence). V lost 6 bases to trimming and J lost 3 bases, with 21 bases between them. CDR3 sequence: CASRDMGATGLNQPQHF. The CDR3 region has the DNA TGTGCCAGTAGGGACATGGGGGCGACCGGACTCAATCAGCCCCAGCATTTT.

The V and J genes are TRBV25-1 and TRBJ1-4; 8 bases match TRBD1. The junction had 7 bases not matched to a gene; V was cut back by 5 bases and J by 2 bases. Germline CDR1 and CDR2: MGHDK and SYGVNS. The length of the CDR3 is 16 residues. The DNA of the CDR3 is TGTGCCAGCAGTAGAACTACAGGGGGGACTAATGAAAAACTGTTTTTT. It translates to CASSRTTGGTNEKLFF.

V is TRBV2 and J is TRBJ2-5; 7 bases match TRBD1. The assigned J gene may be wrong: the sequence end matches TRBJ2-7 better. CDR3 length: 14 amino acids. The V gene's germline CDR1 is SNHLY and CDR2 FYNNEI. The CDR3 DNA reads TGTGCCAGCAGTACACAGGGGCTTGACTACGAGCAGTACTTC. Residues: CASSTQGLDYEQYF.

This clone was observed once. The rearrangement links TRBV14 to TRBJ1-2; TRBD1 aligns across 11 bases. V was clipped by 4 bases and J by 1 base; unmatched bases: 2. There are 15 residues in the CDR3. The germline gives CDR1 SGHDN, CDR2 FVKESK. CDR3 sequence reads: CASSPGTGGNYGYTF. The CDR3 DNA follows: TGTGCCAGCAGCCCGGGGACAGGGGGTAACTATGGCTACACCTTC.

Here the CDR3 DNA reads TGTGCCAGCAGCGCCATGGGATCCACTGAAGCTTTCTTT. Translating it yields CASSAMGSTEAFF. The V and J genes are TRBV11-3 and TRBJ1-1; D gene uncertain. The germline gives CDR1 SGHNT, CDR2 YENEEA. CDR3 size: 13 residues. Trimming left V 5 bases short and J 4 bases short, with 11 bases between.

This rearrangement joins TRBV5-6 to TRBJ1-6, with 10 positions matching TRBD1. Unmatched junction bases numbered 11, after V lost 2 bases and J lost 9 bases. The germline gives CDR1 SGHDT, CDR2 YYEEEE. This CDR3 contains 17 residues. This CDR3 is CASSFRSTGQGGSPLHF. The CDR3 coding sequence is TGTGCCAGCAGCTTTCGGTCTACCGGACAGGGGGGTTCACCCCTCCACTTT. Supplemented by reference TRBV5-6 and TRBJ1-6, the full variable domain reads DAGVTQSPTHLIKTRGQQVTLRCSPKSGHDTVSWYQQALGQGPQFIFQYYEEEERQRGNFPDRFSGHQFPNYSSELNVNALLLGDSALYLCASSFRSTGQGGSPLHFGNGTRLTVT.

The rearrangement joins TRBV11-3 to TRBJ2-1; TRBD1 aligns across 8 bases. Germline V gives CDR1 SGHNT, CDR2 YENEEA. Trimming at V came to 1 base and at J to 12 bases, leaving 5 bases not matched to a gene. The CDR3 has 13 amino acids. CDR3: CASSLVRTGRQFF. The CDR3 DNA reads as TGTGCCAGCAGCTTAGTCCGGACAGGGAGGCAGTTCTTC.